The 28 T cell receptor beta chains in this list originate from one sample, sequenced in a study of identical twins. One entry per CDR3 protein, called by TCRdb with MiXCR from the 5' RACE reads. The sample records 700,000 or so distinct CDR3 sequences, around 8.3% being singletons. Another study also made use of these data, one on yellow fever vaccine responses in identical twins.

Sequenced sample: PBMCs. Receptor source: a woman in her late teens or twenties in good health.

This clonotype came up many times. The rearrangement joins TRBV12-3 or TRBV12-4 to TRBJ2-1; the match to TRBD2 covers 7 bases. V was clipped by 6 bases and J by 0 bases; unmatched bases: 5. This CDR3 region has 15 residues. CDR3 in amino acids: CASSPSGPSYNEQFF. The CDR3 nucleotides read TGTGCCAGCAGCCCTAGCGGCCCCTCCTACAATGAGCAGTTCTTC.

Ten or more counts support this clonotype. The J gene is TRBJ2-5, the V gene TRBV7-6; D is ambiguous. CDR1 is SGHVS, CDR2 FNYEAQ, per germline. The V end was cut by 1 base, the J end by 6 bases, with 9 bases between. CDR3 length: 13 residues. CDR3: CASSLDHSQTQYF. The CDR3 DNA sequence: TGTGCCAGCAGCTTAGACCACAGTCAGACCCAGTACTTC. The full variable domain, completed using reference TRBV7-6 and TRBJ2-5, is GAGVSQSPRYKVTKRGQDVALRCDPISGHVSLYWYRQALGQGPEFLTYFNYEAQQDKSGLPNDRFSAERPEGSISTLTIQRTEQRDSAMYRCASSLDHSQTQYFGPGTRLLVL.

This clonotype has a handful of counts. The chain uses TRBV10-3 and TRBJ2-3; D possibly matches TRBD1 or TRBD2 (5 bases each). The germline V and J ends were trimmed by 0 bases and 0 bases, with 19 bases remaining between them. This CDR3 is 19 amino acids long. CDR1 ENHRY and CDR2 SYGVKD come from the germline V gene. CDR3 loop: CAISESGKGSGSSTDTQYF. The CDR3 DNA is TGTGCCATCAGTGAGTCGGGGAAGGGGTCGGGGTCCAGCACAGATACGCAGTATTTT.

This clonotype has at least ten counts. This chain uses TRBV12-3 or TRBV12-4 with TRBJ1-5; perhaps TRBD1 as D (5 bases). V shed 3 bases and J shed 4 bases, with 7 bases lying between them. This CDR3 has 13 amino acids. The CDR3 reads CASSFEGNQPQHF. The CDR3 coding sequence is TGTGCCAGCAGTTTTGAGGGGAATCAGCCCCAGCATTTT.

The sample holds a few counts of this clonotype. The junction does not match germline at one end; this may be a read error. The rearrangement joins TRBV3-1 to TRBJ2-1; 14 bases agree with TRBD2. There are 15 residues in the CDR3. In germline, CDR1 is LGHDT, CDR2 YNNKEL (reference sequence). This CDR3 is CASSLGLAGGQPADF. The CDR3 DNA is TGTGCCAGCAGCCTAGGACTAGCGGGGGGCCAACCCGCCGACTTC.

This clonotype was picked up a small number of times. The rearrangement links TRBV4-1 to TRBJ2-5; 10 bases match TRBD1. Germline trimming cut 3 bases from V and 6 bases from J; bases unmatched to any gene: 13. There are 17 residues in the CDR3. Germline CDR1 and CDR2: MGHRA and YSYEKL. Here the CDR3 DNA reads TGCGCCAGCAGCCATGAATACGGGACAGGGGATTTACAGACCCAGTACTTC. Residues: CASSHEYGTGDLQTQYF.

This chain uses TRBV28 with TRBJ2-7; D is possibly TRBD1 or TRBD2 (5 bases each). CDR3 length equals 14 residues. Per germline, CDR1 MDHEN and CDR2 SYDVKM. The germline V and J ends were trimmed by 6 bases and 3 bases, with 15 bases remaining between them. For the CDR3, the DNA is TGTGCCAGCAGAGAGAGGGACGCCTACTACGAGCAGTACTTC. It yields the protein CASRERDAYYEQYF.

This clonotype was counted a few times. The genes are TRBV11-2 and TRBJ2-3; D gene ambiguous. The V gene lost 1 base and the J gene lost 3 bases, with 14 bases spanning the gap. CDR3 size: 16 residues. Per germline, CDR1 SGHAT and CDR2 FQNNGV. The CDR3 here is CASSLVGQSGTDTQYF. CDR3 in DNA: TGTGCCAGCAGCTTAGTAGGGCAGTCGGGTACAGATACGCAGTATTTT.

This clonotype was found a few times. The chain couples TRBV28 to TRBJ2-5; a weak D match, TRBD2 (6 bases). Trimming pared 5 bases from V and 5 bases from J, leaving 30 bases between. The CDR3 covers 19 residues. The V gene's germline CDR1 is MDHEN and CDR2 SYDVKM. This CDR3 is CASSIFGRGKAFGGETQYF. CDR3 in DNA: TGTGCCAGCAGTATCTTTGGGCGCGGGAAGGCATTCGGCGGGGAGACCCAGTACTTC. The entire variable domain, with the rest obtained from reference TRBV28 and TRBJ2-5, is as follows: DVKVTQSSRYLVKRTGEKVFLECVQDMDHENMFWYRQDPGLGLRLIYFSYDVKMKEKGDIPEGYSVSREKKERFSLILESASTNQTSMYLCASSIFGRGKAFGGETQYFGPGTRLLVL.

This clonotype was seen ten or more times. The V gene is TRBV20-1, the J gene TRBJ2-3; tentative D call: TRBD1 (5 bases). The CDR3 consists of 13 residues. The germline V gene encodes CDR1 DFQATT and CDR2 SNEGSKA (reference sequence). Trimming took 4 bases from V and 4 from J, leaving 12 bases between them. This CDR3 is CSAKVPGPDTQYF. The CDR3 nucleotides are TGCAGTGCTAAAGTTCCAGGGCCAGATACGCAGTATTTT.

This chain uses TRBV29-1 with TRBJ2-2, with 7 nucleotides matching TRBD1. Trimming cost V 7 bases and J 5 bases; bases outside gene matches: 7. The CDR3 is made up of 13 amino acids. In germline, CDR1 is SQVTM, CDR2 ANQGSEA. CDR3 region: CSGVTGLTGELFF. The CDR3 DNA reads TGCAGCGGAGTGACAGGGTTAACCGGGGAGCTGTTTTTT.

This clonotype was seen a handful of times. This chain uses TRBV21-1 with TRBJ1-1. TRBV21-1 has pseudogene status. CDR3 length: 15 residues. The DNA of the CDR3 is TGTGCCAGCAGCAAACCTACCGGTGAAAGCACTGAAGCTTTCTTT. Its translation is CASSKPTGESTEAFF.

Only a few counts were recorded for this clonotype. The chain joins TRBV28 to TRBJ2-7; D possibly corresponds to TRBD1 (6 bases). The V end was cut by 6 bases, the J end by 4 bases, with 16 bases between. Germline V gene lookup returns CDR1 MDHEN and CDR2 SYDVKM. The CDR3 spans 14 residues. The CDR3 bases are TGTGCCAGCAGGGCAGGCGGACAGAAGTACGAGCAGTACTTC. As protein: CASRAGGQKYEQYF.

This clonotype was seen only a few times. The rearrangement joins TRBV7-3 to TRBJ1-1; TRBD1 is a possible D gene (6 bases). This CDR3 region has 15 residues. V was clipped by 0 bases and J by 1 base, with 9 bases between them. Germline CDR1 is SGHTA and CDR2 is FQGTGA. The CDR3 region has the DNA TGTGCCAGCAGCTTAACGTCCAGGGGGAACACTGAAGCTTTCTTT. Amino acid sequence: CASSLTSRGNTEAFF.

The CDR3 sequence is CASSLYGGPGELFF. CDR3 DNA: TGTGCCAGCAGTTTATATGGGGGGCCCGGGGAGCTGTTTTTT. This chain uses TRBV28 with TRBJ2-2; D may be TRBD1 or TRBD2 (6 bases each). V lost 1 base and J lost 6, with 9 bases in between. Germline CDR1 MDHEN, CDR2 SYDVKM. There are 14 residues in the CDR3.

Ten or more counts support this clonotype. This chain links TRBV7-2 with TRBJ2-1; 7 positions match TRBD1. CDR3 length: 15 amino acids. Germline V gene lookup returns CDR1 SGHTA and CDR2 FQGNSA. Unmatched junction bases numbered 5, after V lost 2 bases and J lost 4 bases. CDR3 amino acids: CASSLRQGPYNEQFF. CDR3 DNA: TGTGCCAGCAGCTTACGACAGGGCCCTTACAATGAGCAGTTCTTC.

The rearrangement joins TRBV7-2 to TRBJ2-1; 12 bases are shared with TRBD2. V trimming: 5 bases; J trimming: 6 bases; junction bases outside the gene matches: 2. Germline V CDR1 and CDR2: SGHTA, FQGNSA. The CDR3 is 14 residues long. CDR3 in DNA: TGTGCCAGCAGCGCTAGCGGGGGGGTCAATGAGCAGTTCTTC. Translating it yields CASSASGGVNEQFF.

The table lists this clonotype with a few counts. For the CDR3, the DNA is TGTGCCACCAGCCCTGACCGACCAATTAGCACAGATACGCAGTATTTT. This gives the protein CATSPDRPISTDTQYF. This sequence joins TRBV15 and TRBJ2-3; D is unresolved. From germline, CDR1 is LNHNV and CDR2 YYDKDF (reference sequence). V lost 5 bases to trimming and J lost 0 bases, with 15 bases between them. The CDR3 runs 16 residues.

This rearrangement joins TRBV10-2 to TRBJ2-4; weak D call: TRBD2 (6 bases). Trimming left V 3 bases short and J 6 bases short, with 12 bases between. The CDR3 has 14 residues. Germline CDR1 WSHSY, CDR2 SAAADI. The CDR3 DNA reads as TGCGCCAGCAGTGATGGGGGAGCGGGAAACATTCAGTACTTC. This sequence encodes CASSDGGAGNIQYF.

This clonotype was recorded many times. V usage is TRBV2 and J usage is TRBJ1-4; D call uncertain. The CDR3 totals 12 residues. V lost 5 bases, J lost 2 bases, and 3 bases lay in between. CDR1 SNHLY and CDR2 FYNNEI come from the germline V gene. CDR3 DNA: TGTGCCAGCAGTTCGACTAATGAAAAACTGTTTTTT. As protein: CASSSTNEKLFF. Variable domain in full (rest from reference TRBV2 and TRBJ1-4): EPEVTQTPSHQVTQMGQEVILRCVPISNHLYFYWYRQILGQKVEFLVSFYNNEISEKSEIFDDQFSVERPDGSNFTLKIRSTKLEDSAMYFCASSSTNEKLFFGSGTQLSVL.

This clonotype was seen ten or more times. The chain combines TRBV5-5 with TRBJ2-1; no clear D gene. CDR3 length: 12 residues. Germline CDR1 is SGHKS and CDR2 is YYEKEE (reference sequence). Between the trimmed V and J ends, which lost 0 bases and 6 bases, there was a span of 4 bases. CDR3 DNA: TGTGCCAGCAGCTTGGTATTCAATGAGCAGTTCTTC. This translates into CASSLVFNEQFF.

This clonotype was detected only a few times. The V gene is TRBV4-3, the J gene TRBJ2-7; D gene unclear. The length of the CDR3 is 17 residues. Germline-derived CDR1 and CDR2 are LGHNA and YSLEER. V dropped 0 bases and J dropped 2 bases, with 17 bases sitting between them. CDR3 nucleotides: TGCGCCAGCAGCCAAGATTGGCGGACCCTCACACCCTACGAGCAGTACTTC. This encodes CASSQDWRTLTPYEQYF.

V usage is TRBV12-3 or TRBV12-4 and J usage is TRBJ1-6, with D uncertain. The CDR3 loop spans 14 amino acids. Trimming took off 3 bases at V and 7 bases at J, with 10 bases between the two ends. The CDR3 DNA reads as TGTGCCAGCAGTTTCGGGAGGGTCAATTCACCCCTCCACTTT. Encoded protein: CASSFGRVNSPLHF.

CDR3 sequence reads: CASSLARPYYEQYF. The DNA for the CDR3 is TGTGCCAGCAGCTTAGCGAGACCTTACTACGAGCAGTACTTC. This rearrangement joins TRBV7-2 to TRBJ2-7, with no clear D. The V end lost 0 bases, the J end lost 3 bases, and 9 bases lay between the germline ends. This CDR3 has 14 residues. Looked up from germline, CDR1 is SGHTA and CDR2 is FQGNSA.

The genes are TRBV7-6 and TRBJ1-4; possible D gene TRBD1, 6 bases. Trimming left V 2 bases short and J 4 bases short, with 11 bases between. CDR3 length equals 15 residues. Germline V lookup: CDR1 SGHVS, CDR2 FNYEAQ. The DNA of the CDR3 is TGTGCCAGCAGCTTAACGGACAGCTATAATGAAAAACTGTTTTTT. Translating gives CASSLTDSYNEKLFF. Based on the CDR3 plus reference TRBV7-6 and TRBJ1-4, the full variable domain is GAGVSQSPRYKVTKRGQDVALRCDPISGHVSLYWYRQALGQGPEFLTYFNYEAQQDKSGLPNDRFSAERPEGSISTLTIQRTEQRDSAMYRCASSLTDSYNEKLFFGSGTQLSVL.

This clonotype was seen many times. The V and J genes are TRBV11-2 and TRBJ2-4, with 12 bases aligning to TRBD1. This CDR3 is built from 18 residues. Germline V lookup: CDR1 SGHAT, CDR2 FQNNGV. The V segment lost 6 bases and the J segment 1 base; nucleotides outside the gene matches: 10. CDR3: CASRLSGTGGRAKNIQYF. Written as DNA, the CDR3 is TGTGCCAGCAGATTATCCGGGACAGGGGGCCGGGCCAAAAACATTCAGTACTTC.

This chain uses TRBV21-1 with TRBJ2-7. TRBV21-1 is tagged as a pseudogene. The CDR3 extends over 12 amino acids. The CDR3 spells CASSKAKIEQYF. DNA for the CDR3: TGTGCCAGCAGCAAAGCGAAAATTGAGCAGTACTTC.

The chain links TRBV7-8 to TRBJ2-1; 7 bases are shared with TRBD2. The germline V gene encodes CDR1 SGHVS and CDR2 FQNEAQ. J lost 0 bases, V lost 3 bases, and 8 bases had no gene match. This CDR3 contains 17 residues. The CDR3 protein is CASSFSSGLSSYNEQFF. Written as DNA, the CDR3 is TGTGCCAGCAGCTTTTCTAGCGGCCTAAGCTCCTACAATGAGCAGTTCTTC.